The entry below describes one TCR beta chain. No antigen is known for it. The record has no base qualities; no much larger clone is one base away. The data belong to a study of blood T cell repertoires in COVID-19 (TCRdb year 2020). About the investigation overall: Collaborator samples came from the United States, Italy and Spain and covered acute and convalescent phases of COVID-19. The prospective study material was composed of cDNA or gDNA derived from T cells, B-cell-depleted T cells, or PBMCs. The dataset comprised deeply sampled blood TCRbeta repertoires from subjects exposed to, actively infected with, or recovered from COVID-19. A freely available public database, intended as a resource for researchers studying the immune response to SARS-CoV-2, is where the repertoires were released. Samples were obtained from the ongoing ImmuneRACE study (first 160 participants) and from some 1,300 subjects provided by 6 global collaborators. Nearly every sample came with metadata listing a de-identified subject ID, COVID-19 status, age in years and sex. Where available, HLA class I and class II types were obtained from metadata supplied by the sample provider rather than from assay-based typing.

Each collaborating institution followed its own protocols to collect whole blood in K2EDTA tubes. Collaborator samples were shipped for TCRbeta analysis as frozen whole blood, isolated PBMCs, or DNA extracted from either sample type. Measured from the cysteine to the phenylalanine, the CDR3 is 13 residues long. Just CDR3 DNA is preserved here, 39 bases in frame from base 1. V is trimmed back by 6 bases and J by 3 bases, and the junction contains 3 bases that no gene match accounts for. Looking up the germline V gene yields CDR1 KGHSH and CDR2 LQKENI. General conclusions and limits of the study: Clinical and demographic metadata were provided uncurated, with the amount varying by source and participant.

TCRbeta CDR3 regions were amplified from genomic DNA by means of the immunoSEQ Assay, a bias-controlled multiplex PCR. Per the source publication's procedure: The number of nucleated cells in each sample was estimated from the amplification of reference gene primers within the assay. Sequence reads were collapsed and filtered to measure the absolute abundance of every unique TCRbeta CDR3 rearrangement. For each sample, productive Simpson clonality was calculated as the square root of Simpson's diversity index across productive rearrangements. TCRdb obtained this table from immuneACCESS and retained in-frame rearrangements with V and J assigned. These tables miss some clones; where compared with another copy, unresolved V genes account for less than half of the shortfall, and the remainder is unexplained. V and J calls and clone size are given by that table; D and trimming were obtained from the DNA. Recorded for this sample are roughly 100,000 clones; around nine tenths of them occurred a single time. The ten largest account for 3% of the sample.

The chain employs TRBV18 and TRBJ1-1; 8 central nucleotides agree with TRBD1. This sequence originates from a man in his fifties with active or convalescent COVID-19. Input material: peripheral blood. The CDR3 in this case is CASSPTGDTEAFF. The DNA sequence is given as TGTGCCAGCTCTCCGACAGGGGACACTGAAGCTTTCTTT.